This TCR beta chain was sequenced in a study of cytomegalovirus exposure and HLA in healthy donors (dated by TCRdb to the late 2010s). Background on the whole study: An earlier analysis of 587 of the donors reported more than 250 Gb of sequence data and 120 million or so unique TCR beta sequences from roughly 200 million T cells. In addition to the first cohort of approximately 670 subjects, a separate validation cohort of under 150 different subjects was used. Across around 400 genotyped donors of the cohort, an average of about 240,000 unique TCR beta nucleotide sequences per donor were sequenced, and roughly a sixth of those sequences were non-productive. Roughly 5 DR-DQ haplotypes were handled as single units for association and clustering, since linkage in the cohort was strong. In the later analysis, no new phenotypic data were used to find candidate immune exposures; instead, reliance was placed on TCR beta sequences and their occurrence across donors. Of the approximately 400 genotyped donors, approximately 80% were placed in the genetic ancestry cluster associated with self-reported Caucasian donors. The study was designed to test whether signatures of past pathogen exposure could be identified by cataloging public T cell receptors. Alongside the repertoire data, information on donor age, sex, ethnicity and CMV serostatus was compiled. To predict cytomegalovirus infection status, the study brought together high-throughput TCR immunosequencing, statistical association of individual TCRs with disease status, and machine learning. To study patterns of TCR occurrence, a later analysis re-analyzed previously published TCR beta repertoires from more than 550 donors and added high-resolution HLA genotyping. An early release that covered fewer than 750 HLA-typed donors contained about 300 gigabases of sequencing data and some 87 million unique TCR sequences. To decide whether each TCR beta V gene segment behaved as functional or pseudogenic, an earlier analysis of fewer than 750 of the donors relied on high-throughput TCR beta sequencing. Genome-wide SNP genotypes for about 65% of the 666 donors were used in a later genetic analysis, which treated that subset as a discovery cohort. Typing coverage differed by locus: A, B, C, DRB1 and DQB1 were typed in roughly 629-630 donors, DQA1 in approximately 520, DPA1 in 606, and DPB1 in around 490. HLA typing covered class I and class II loci at four-digit resolution. The T cell repertoires of under 700 subjects were profiled by immunosequencing and related to cytomegalovirus serostatus. Every repertoire in the discovery cohort had been generated on one and the same sequencing platform. Overall study outcomes, separate from this receptor: Specific HLA alleles were associated with 15,000 to 20,000 TCR beta sequences at a false discovery rate of 0.05 in a later analysis. A later analysis reported that several top co-occurrence clusters appeared linked to parvovirus B19, influenza, CMV and Epstein-Barr virus. Only TCR beta chains were sequenced in this cohort, and the absence of alpha or paired-chain data limited detectable features. The earlier analysis of 587 of the donors excluded over 15 rarely observed V segments, including chromosome 9 orphons, because counts were too low. Compared with equally common non-associated chains, HLA-associated TCR beta chains in a later analysis were more clonally expanded and had lower generation probabilities. A further reported finding was that TCR beta sequences accurately predicted the HLA-A and HLA-B alleles for most subjects in the first cohort. In vitro tests confirmed that a few of the cytomegalovirus-associated TCR beta chains recognize cytomegalovirus antigens. V-gene and J-gene trimming of TCR beta chains was associated with a missense DCLRE1C variant in a later genetic analysis, and the association was replicated in an independent cohort. A total of roughly 160 TCR beta chains were listed by the study as associated with cytomegalovirus. A cluster of highly shared sequence variants was judged likely to be a technical artifact of the sequencing pipeline. The authors suggested that the approach could potentially be generalized to other disease states and immunological phenotypes. For the cohort, immune exposure information was limited to CMV serostatus. The classifier was reported to diagnose cytomegalovirus status with high specificity and sensitivity in both the original and validation cohorts. In a later analysis, most CMV-associated TCR beta chains were found to appear HLA-restricted, with HLA associations seemingly driven largely by CMV exposure. An earlier analysis of around 500 of the donors showed that most TCR beta V segments appeared in productive rearrangements either about 87% or about 30% of the time, which broadly matched IMGT annotations. Because the 87-base-pair reads could not distinguish some IMGT-functional V segments, including TRBV6-2 and TRBV6-3, those segments were excluded. Sequencing depth was assumed to be roughly uniform across donors in the presence/absence analyses, though that assumption may not hold. Because HLA typing was missing for some donors at each locus, association tests included only the typed subset. While some public TCRs were present in many individuals, most TCR sequences turned up only very rarely across donors. A later genetic analysis reported fewer N-insertions in productive TCRs among donors in an Asian-associated ancestry cluster than the roughly 640-donor mean. Strong co-occurrence of HLA alleles, especially DR and DQ, made assigning TCR associations to individual alleles difficult. Linkage disequilibrium might explain the correlated functional status among segregating V segments, but an unknown experimental factor could not be ruled out. In a later analysis, the rate of TCR association differed among HLA loci, with DRB1 alleles having the most associated TCRs and HLA-C alleles having the fewest.

In total, 500 to 700 healthy bone marrow donors made up the cohort. At the time of sampling, every cohort member was nominally healthy, though immune exposures that went unrecorded were likely present. The donor tested CMV seropositive and was one of the 289 seropositive cohort members. A peripheral blood sample was collected from each donor, and TCR beta sequencing was performed on peripheral blood mononuclear cells. Genomic DNA was extracted from the blood cell samples with the Qiagen DNeasy Blood Extraction Kit. The library was obtained by the immunoSEQ multiplex PCR assay. The multiplex PCR relied on a mix of 60 forward primers for TCR Vbeta segments and 13 reverse primers for TCR Jbeta segments. Amplification of the CDR3 region of rearranged TCR beta genes was performed with a multiplex PCR assay on genomic DNA. Amplified TCR beta libraries were sequenced as 87-base-pair reads on the Illumina HiSeq System. In the original analysis: A later analysis counted approximately 74 million unique TCR beta chains across the 666 repertoires, and around 12 million of these chains were shared by at least two donors. To remove PCR and sequencing errors, raw reads were error-corrected and collapsed into unique sequences using a nearest-neighbor algorithm that merged closely related sequences. CDR3 sequences were aligned to IMGT reference sequences to assign V, D and J gene segments. Each retained sequence needed at least a six-nucleotide match to both a V gene segment and a J gene segment. A rearrangement counted as productive if the CDR3 had no stop codons and remained in frame with V and J, and every other rearrangement counted as non-productive. Following IMGT convention, CDR3 was defined as the stretch from the second conserved V-encoded cysteine to the conserved J-encoded phenylalanine. In an earlier analysis of approximately 500 of the donors, sequences lacking an unambiguous match to a single V gene segment were excluded. In an earlier analysis of 587 of the donors, V segments were called functional above 56.7% productive rearrangements and were called segregating when the between-donor standard deviation exceeded 5%. A statistical classification framework was developed to diagnose cytomegalovirus status using the catalog of TCR beta chain sequences. A later analysis assigned V and J genes by comparing TCR nucleotide sequences with IMGT/GENE-DB human TR gene sequences. Using the TCRdist pipeline, a later analysis assigned CDR3 sequences along with most-parsimonious VDJ recombination scenarios. A later analysis defined each TCR beta chain by its CDR3 amino acid sequence plus V-gene family, and excluded reads lacking a unique V-gene family. To address suspected cross-contamination and a sequencing artifact, a later analysis removed 592 highly shared, low-generation-probability nucleotide sequences. In a later analysis, a clonal expansion index was calculated for each public chain from normalized within-repertoire ranks of inferred template counts. A later analysis computed generation probabilities with a VDJ recombination model fitted to out-of-frame rearrangements, and checked the results against IGoR. Hypergeometric tests were used in a later analysis to score TCR-TCR, TCR-HLA and TCR-CMV co-occurrence, with a repertoire-size bias correction applied to the TCR pairs. In a later analysis, false discovery rates were estimated by permuting HLA or CMV assignments 20 times. In a later analysis, co-occurring TCRs were grouped using DBSCAN, with TCRdist sequence similarity added in when clustering inside HLA-allele-positive subsets. Repertoires with fewer than 30,000 or more than 120,000 public chains were left out of co-occurrence clustering, as were about five repertoires with anomalous nucleotide sharing. Held by TCRdb, this immuneACCESS table contains in-frame sequences only and omits some clones. Under half of the omission traces to an unresolved V gene where checked; the cause of the rest is unknown. That table supplies the V and J calls and clone size; D and trimming were determined from the DNA. The sample table contains approximately 170,000 clones; only one count was recorded for 81% of them. Of the sample, approximately 1.2% falls within the top ten clones.

Here V drops 1 base and J drops 2 bases, and the junction holds 5 bases not matched to any gene. CDR1 is given as LGHNA and CDR2 as YSLEER, both from the germline V gene. The CDR3 runs 16 residues from the cysteine to the phenylalanine. Only the CDR3 portion is preserved as DNA: 48 bases, with reading frame beginning at the first base. In the case of this clone: No cognate antigen has been identified for it. No much larger clone exists at a distance of one base, and base qualities are not known.

This chain joins TRBV4-3 to TRBJ1-5, and TRBD1 matches 7 of the central bases. Sequences were obtained from PBMCs. This sequence was found in a man aged 45-60 years in good health and CMV-seropositive. In nucleotides, the sequence is TGCGCCAGCAGCCAAGTCCAAGGACAGGGCAATCAGCCCCAGCATTTT. Its translation reads: CASSQVQGQGNQPQHF.